This TCR beta chain was sequenced in a study of T cells in Graves' hyperthyroidism and ophthalmopathy. Study-wide results and caveats: Classification by a 13 V-J model distinguished ophthalmopathy from stable hyperthyroidism.

TCR beta CDR3 sequences were amplified from RNA transcripts. The HTBI primer set drove a first-round RT-PCR of the TCR CDR3. TCRdb re-called the multiplex PCR reads through MiXCR, storing one row per CDR3 protein. Of around 490,000 distinct CDR3 sequences in the sample, roughly 21% are singletons; the top ten hold 47%. The CDR3 sequence is 13 residues long. Germline V CDR1 and CDR2: GTSNPN, SVGIG (reference sequence). V lost 0 bases, J lost 4 bases, and 7 bases lay in between. Exclusions: uncontrolled infection, other autoimmune disease, pregnancy, lactation. This clonotype was counted a few times. Antigen specificity is unknown.

The sample taken for sequencing was blood. The sequence was collected from a man between 40 and 49 years old with Graves' ophthalmopathy. The chain is built from TRBV30 and TRBJ1-3; D gene uncertain. In nucleotides, the CDR3 is TGTGCCTGGAGTGTAGAGGTGGGAAACACCATATATTTT. This translates into CAWSVEVGNTIYF.